This T cell receptor (beta chain) was identified in a study of CD8+CD57+ T cells in acquired aplastic anemia. Study-level background: Sorted CD4+ and CD8+ cells yielded DNA averaging approximately 3 ug.

General study points: The CD8+ Simpson's diversity of patients and controls was not significantly different. Patients and controls shared 25 to 35 CD8+ CDR3 sequences, highly expressed in patients.

The CDR3 runs 15 residues. The V end was cut by 0 bases, the J end by 3 bases, with 10 bases between. Germline CDR1 is KGHDR and CDR2 is SFDVKD. Comments on this clonotype: Antigen specificity is unknown.

Genomic DNA templated the TCR beta VDJ and CDR3 profiling. TCRdb called the reads again in MiXCR, with one record for every CDR3 protein. The sample holds around 400,000 distinct CDR3 sequences, 55% to 75% seen once. This TCR was recovered from a human donor in good health, serving as a control. The chain joins TRBV24-1 to TRBJ2-5; TRBD1 might be the D (5 bases). Sequenced input: sorted CD4+, CD8+, or CD8+CD57+ T cells (not recorded which) from PBMCs. CDR3 nucleotides: TGTGCCACCAGTGATTTGCGGACAACCAAAGAGACCCAGTACTTC. This translates into CATSDLRTTKETQYF.